This TCR beta chain derives from a study of cytotoxic CD8 clonotypes in ibrutinib-treated CLL. The targeted sequencing depth was 1 in 200,000 to 1 in 1 million T cells. The method was immunoSEQ multiplex PCR; TCRdb's version includes in-frame clones alone and lacks a portion of them. The sample has some 20,000 clones, about 84% seen once. The trim removed 5 bases at V and 6 bases at J, leaving 19 bases unmatched. CDR3 length: 18 residues. Germline CDR1 LNHDA, CDR2 SQIVND (reference sequence). Points from the study as a whole: Public clonotypes were seen rarely and were contracted or stable on treatment.

To note about this clone: The antigen is undetermined.

This TCR was recovered from a human donor with chronic lymphocytic leukemia. Sequenced here: PBMCs, sampled before ibrutinib treatment. The chain employs TRBV19 and TRBJ2-3, with TRBD2 identical over 8 bases. The CDR3, as DNA: TGTGCCAGTAGTCCCCGGAGTGGCGGGGGGCCCCCCTTGGATACGCAGTATTTT. Its protein product is CASSPRSGGGPPLDTQYF. Looking up the rest from reference TRBV19 and TRBJ2-3 gives the full variable domain: DGGITQSPKYLFRKEGQNVTLSCEQNLNHDAMYWYRQDPGQGLRLIYYSQIVNDFQKGDIAEGYSVSREKKESFPLTVTSAQKNPTAFYLCASSPRSGGGPPLDTQYFGPGTRLTVL.